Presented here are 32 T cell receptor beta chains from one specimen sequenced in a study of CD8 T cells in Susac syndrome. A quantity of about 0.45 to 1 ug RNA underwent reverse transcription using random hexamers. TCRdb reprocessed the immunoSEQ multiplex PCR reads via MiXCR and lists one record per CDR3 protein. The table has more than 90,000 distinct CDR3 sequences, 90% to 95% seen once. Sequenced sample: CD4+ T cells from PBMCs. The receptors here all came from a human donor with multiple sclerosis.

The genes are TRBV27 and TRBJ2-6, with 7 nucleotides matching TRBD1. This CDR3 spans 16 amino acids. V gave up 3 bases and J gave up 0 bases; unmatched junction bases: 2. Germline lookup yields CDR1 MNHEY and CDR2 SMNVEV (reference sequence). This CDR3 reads CASSLRTGSGANVLTF. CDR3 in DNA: TGTGCCAGCAGTTTGAGGACAGGCTCTGGGGCCAACGTCCTGACTTTC.

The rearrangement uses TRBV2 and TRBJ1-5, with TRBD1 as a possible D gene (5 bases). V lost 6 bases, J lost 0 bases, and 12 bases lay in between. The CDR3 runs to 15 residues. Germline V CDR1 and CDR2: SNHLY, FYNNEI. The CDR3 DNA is TGTGCCAGCAGGCCCAGACAGTTTAGCAATCAGCCCCAGCATTTT. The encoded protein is CASRPRQFSNQPQHF.

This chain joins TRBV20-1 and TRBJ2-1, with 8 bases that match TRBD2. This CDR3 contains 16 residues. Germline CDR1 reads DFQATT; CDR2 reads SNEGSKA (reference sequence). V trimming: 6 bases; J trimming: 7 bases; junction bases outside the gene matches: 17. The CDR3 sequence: CSAYSPIAGSRNEQFF. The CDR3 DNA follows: TGCAGTGCCTACTCCCCTATAGCGGGGAGTAGGAATGAGCAGTTCTTC.

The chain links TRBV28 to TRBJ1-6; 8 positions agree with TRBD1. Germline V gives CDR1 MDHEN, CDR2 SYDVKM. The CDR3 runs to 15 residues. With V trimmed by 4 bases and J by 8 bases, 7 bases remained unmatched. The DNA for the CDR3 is TGTGCCAGCAGTTACCCGGGACAGGCAGATTCACCCCTCCACTTT. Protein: CASSYPGQADSPLHF.

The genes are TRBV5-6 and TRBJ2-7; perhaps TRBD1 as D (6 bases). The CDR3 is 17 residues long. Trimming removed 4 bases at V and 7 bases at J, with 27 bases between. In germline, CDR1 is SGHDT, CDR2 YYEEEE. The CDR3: CASSPVFERQVRVEQYF. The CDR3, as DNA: TGTGCCAGCAGCCCGGTTTTTGAACGACAGGTACGGGTAGAGCAGTACTTC.

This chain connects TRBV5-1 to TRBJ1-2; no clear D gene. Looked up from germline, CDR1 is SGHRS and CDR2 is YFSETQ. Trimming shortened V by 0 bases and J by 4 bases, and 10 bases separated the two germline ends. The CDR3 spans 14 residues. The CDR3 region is CASSLELKSYGYTF. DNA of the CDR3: TGCGCCAGCAGCTTGGAGCTGAAGAGCTATGGCTACACCTTC. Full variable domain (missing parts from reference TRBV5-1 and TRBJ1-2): KAGVTQTPRYLIKTRGQQVTLSCSPISGHRSVSWYQQTPGQGLQFLFEYFSETQRNKGNFPGRFSGRQFSNSRSEMNVSTLELGDSALYLCASSLELKSYGYTFGSGTRLTVV.

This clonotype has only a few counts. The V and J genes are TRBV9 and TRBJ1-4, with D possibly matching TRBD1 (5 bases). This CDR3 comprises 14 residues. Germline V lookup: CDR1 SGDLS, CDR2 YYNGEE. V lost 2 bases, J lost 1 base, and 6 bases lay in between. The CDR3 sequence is CASSVGGTNEKLFF. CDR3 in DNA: TGTGCCAGCAGCGTTGGGGGAACTAATGAAAAACTGTTTTTT.

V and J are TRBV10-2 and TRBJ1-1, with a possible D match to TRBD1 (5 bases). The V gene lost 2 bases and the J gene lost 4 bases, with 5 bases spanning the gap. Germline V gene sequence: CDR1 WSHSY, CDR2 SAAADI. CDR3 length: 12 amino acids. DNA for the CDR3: TGCGCCAGCAGTGAGGGGGGCACTGAAGCTTTCTTT. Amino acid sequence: CASSEGGTEAFF.

CDR3 nucleotides: TGCAGCGGAAGTAGCGGGGGGGCCTACGAGCAGTACTTC. It specifies CSGSSGGAYEQYF. This rearrangement joins TRBV29-1 to TRBJ2-7; the match to TRBD2 covers 11 bases. Trimming took 7 bases from V and 2 from J; bases not matched to a gene: 4. The CDR3 sequence is 13 residues long. CDR1 is SQVTM, CDR2 ANQGSEA, per germline.

CDR3: CASSLSGPGQGVPTPSYEQYF. CDR3 bases: TGTGCCAGCAGTTTATCCGGACCGGGACAGGGGGTCCCAACACCTTCCTACGAGCAGTACTTC. This chain joins TRBV28 and TRBJ2-7, with 11 bases that match TRBD1. Trimming at V came to 1 base and at J to 1 base, leaving 18 bases not matched to a gene. The length of the CDR3 is 21 residues. Germline lookup yields CDR1 MDHEN and CDR2 SYDVKM.

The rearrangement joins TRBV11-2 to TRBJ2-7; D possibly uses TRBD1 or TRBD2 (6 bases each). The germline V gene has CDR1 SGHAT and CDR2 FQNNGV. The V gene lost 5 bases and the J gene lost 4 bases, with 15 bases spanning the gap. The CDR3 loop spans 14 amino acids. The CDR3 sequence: CASSPQGGKYEQYF. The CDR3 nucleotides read TGTGCCAGCAGCCCACAGGGAGGAAAGTACGAGCAGTACTTC.

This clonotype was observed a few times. The CDR3 DNA reads TGTGCCTGGACCAAACAGGGCCTGCCCTACGAGCAGTACTTC. Protein: CAWTKQGLPYEQYF. V and J are TRBV30 and TRBJ2-7, with D perhaps matching TRBD1 (6 bases). V gave up 4 bases and J gave up 2 bases, with 15 bases separating them. The CDR3 totals 14 residues. CDR1 and CDR2 from the germline V gene are GTSNPN and SVGIG (reference sequence).

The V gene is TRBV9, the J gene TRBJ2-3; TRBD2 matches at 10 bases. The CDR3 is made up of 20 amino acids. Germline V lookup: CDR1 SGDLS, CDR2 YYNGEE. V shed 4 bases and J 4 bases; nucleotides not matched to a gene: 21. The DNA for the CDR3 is TGTGCCAGCAGCCCCCGTTTAGCGGGGGGCTCCTCCCGGACTTCAGATACGCAGTATTTT. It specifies CASSPRLAGGSSRTSDTQYF.

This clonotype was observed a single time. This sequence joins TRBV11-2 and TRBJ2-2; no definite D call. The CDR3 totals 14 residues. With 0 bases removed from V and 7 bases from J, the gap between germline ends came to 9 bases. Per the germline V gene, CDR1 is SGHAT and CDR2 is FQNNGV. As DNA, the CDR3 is TGTGCCAGCAGCTTAGATCTGGGCCACGGGGAGCTGTTTTTT. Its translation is CASSLDLGHGELFF.

CDR3 DNA sequence: TGTGCCAGCAGCCAAGAAGAAGGGGGCAACTATGGCTACACCTTC. Protein: CASSQEEGGNYGYTF. The rearrangement links TRBV4-2 to TRBJ1-2; 7 bases match TRBD1. The germline gives CDR1 LGHNA, CDR2 YNFKEQ. This CDR3 is built from 15 residues. Trimming cost V 0 bases and J 2 bases; bases outside gene matches: 3.

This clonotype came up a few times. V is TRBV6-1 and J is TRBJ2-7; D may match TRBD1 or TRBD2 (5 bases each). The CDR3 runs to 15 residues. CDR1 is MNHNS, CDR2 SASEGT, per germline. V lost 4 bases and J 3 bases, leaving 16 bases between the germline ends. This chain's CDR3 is CASSGTRLKGYEQYF. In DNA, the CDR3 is TGTGCCAGCAGTGGGACAAGACTAAAGGGCTACGAGCAGTACTTC.

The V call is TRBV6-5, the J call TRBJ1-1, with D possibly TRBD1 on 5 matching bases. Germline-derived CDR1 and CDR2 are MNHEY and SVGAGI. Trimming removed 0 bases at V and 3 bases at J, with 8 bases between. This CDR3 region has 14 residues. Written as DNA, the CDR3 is TGTGCCAGCAGTTACTCCGACAGCTACACTGAAGCTTTCTTT. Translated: CASSYSDSYTEAFF.

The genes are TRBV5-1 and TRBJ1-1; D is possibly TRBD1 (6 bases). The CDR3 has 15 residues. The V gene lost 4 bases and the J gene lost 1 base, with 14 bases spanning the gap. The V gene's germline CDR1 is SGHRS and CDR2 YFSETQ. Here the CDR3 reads CASSPQAGANTEAFF. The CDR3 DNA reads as TGCGCCAGCAGCCCGCAGGCAGGGGCGAACACTGAAGCTTTCTTT.

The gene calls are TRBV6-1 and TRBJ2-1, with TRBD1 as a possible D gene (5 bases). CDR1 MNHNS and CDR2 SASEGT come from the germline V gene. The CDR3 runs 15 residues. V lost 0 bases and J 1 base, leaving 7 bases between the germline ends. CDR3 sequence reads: CASSEATGSYNEQFF. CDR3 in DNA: TGTGCCAGCAGTGAAGCAACAGGTTCCTACAATGAGCAGTTCTTC.

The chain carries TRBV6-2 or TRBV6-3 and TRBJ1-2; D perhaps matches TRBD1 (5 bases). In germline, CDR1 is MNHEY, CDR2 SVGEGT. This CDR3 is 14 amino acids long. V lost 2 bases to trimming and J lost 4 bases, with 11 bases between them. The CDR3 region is CASSYPGTFYGYTF. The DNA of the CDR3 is TGTGCCAGCAGTTACCCCGGGACCTTCTATGGCTACACCTTC.

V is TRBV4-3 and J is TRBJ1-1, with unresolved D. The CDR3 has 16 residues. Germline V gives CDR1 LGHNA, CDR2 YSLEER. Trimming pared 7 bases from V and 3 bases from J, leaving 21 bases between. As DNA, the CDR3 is TGCGCCAGCACCCCCGATGCGAGTATCTTGGACACTGAAGCTTTCTTT. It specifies CASTPDASILDTEAFF.

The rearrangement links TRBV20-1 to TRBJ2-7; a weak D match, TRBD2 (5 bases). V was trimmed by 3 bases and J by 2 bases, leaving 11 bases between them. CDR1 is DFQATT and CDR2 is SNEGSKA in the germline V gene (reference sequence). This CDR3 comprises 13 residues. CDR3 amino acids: CSASSAGAYEQYF. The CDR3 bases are TGCAGTGCTAGTAGTGCCGGGGCCTACGAGCAGTACTTC.

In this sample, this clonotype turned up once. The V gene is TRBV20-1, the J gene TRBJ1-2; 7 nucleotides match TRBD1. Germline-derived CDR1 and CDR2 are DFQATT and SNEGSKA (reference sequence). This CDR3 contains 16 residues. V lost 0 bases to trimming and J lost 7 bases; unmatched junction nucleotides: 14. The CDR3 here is CSARDPWGGDRAGYTF. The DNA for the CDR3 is TGCAGTGCTAGAGATCCTTGGGGAGGGGACAGAGCTGGCTACACCTTC.

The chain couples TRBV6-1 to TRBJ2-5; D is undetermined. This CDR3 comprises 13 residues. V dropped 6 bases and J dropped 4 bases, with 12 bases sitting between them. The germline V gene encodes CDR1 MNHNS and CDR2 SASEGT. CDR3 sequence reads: CASSQGSVETQYF. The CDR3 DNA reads TGTGCCAGCAGCCAAGGTTCCGTAGAGACCCAGTACTTC.

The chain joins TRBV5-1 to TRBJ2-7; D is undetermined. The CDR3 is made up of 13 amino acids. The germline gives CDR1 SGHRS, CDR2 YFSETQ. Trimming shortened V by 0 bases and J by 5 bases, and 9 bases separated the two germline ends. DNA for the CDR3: TGCGCCAGCAGCTTGGCCCCTCCTAACGAGCAGTACTTC. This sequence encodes CASSLAPPNEQYF.

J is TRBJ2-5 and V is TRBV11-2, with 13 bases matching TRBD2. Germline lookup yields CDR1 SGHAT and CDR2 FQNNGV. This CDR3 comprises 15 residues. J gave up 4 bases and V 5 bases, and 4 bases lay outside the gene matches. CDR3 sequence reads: CASSLRLAGGETQYF. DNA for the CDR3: TGTGCCAGCAGCCTCCGACTAGCGGGGGGAGAGACCCAGTACTTC.

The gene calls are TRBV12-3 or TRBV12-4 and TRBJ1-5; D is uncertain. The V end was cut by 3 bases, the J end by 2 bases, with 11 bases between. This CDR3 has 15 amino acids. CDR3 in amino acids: CASSFEISGNQPQHF. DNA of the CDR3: TGTGCCAGCAGTTTTGAGATTTCGGGCAATCAGCCCCAGCATTTT.

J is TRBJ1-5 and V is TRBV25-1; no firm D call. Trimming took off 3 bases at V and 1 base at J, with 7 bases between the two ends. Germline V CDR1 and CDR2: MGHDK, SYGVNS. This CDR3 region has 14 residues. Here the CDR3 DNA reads TGTGCCAGCAGTGAGGCAGGCAGCAATCAGCCCCAGCATTTT. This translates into CASSEAGSNQPQHF.

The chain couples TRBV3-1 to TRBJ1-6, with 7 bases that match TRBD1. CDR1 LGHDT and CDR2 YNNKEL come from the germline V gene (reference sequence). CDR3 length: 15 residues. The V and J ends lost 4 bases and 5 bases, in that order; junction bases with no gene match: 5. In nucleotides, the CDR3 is TGTGCCAGCAGCCGAGCCGGGACAGATAATTCACCCCTCCACTTT. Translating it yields CASSRAGTDNSPLHF.

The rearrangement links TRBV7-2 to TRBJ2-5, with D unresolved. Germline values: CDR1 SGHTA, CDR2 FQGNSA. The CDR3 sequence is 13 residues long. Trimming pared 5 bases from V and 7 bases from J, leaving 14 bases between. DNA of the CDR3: TGTGCCAGCAGCAATCGGAACGGACCGACCCAGTACTTC. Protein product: CASSNRNGPTQYF.

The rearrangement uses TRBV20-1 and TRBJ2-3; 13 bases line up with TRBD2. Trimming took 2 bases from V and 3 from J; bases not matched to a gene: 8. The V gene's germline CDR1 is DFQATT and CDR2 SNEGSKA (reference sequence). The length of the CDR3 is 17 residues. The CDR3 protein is CSARRWGTSGKTDTQYF. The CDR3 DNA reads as TGCAGTGCTAGAAGATGGGGGACTAGCGGGAAGACAGATACGCAGTATTTT.

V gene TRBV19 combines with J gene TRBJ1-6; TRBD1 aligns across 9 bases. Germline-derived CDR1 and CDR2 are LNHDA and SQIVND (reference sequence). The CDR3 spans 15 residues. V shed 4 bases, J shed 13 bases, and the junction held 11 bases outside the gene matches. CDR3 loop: CASSTDRTGGSPLHF. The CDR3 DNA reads TGTGCCAGTAGTACCGATCGTACAGGGGGCTCTCCCCTCCACTTT.